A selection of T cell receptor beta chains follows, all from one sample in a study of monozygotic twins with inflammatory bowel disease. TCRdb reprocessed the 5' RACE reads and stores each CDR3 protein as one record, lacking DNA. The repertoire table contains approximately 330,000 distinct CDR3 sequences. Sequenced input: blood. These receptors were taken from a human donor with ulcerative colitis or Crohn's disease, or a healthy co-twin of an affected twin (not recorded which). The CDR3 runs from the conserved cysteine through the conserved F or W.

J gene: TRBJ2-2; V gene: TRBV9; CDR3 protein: CASGEGRLNTGELFF
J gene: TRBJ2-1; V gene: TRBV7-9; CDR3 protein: CASSHHNQADNEQFF
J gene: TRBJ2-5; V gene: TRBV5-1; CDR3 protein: CASSYQETQYF
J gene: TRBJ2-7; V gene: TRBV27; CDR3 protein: CASSTMTGSEQYF
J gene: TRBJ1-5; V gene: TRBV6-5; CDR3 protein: CASSYSGQAPNQPQHF
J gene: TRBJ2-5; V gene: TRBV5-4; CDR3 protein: CASSREGPQETQYF
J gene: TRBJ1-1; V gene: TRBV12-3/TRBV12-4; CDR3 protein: CDSSLALGTEAFF
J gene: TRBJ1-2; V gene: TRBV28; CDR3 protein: CASTGPIANYGYTF
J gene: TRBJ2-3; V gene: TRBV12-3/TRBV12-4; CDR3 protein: CASSLNTPGTQYF
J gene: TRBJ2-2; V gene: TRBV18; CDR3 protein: CASSSQQGAQAGELFF
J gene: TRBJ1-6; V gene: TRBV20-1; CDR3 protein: CSARIGTADNSPLHF
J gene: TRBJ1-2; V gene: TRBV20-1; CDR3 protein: CSAGDTGPDGYTF
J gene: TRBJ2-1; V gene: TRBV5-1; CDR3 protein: CASSLGSGEVDEQFF
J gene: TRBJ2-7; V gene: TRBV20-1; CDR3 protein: CSARDNRGFTYEQYF
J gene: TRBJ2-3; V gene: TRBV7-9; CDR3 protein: CASSSASGRATDTQYF
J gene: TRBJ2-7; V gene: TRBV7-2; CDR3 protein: CASSLNRGVYEQYF